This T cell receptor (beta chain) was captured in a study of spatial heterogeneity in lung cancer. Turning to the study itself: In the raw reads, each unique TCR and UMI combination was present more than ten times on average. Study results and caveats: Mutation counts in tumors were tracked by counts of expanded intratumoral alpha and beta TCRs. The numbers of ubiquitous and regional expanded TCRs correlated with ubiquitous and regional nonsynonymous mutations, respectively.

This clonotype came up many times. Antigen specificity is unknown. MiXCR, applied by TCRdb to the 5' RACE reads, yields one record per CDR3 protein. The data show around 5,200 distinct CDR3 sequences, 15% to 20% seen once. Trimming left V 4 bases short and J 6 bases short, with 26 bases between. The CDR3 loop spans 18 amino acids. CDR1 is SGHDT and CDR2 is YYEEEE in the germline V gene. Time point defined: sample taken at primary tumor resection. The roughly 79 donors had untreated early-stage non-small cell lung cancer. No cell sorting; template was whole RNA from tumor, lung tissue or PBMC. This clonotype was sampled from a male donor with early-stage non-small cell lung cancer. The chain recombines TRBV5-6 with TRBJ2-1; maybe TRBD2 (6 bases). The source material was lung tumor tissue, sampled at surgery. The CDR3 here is CASSALGATGLRINEQFF. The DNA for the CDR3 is TGTGCCAGCAGCGCTCTAGGGGCTACGGGACTGAGGATCAATGAGCAGTTCTTC.